These T cell receptor beta chains were read from a single sample in a study of OX40 agonist ivuxolimab in advanced cancers. Sequencing used immunoSEQ multiplex PCR; TCRdb keeps in-frame clones, though not all of them. The repertoire holds 90,000 to 120,000 clones, with about 91% as singletons. Source: CD4+ or CD8+ T cells sorted from blood, taken in a trial of the OX40 agonist ivuxolimab. Receptor source: an adult with an advanced solid tumor such as melanoma, head and neck, liver or kidney cancer. The CDR3 runs from the conserved cysteine through the conserved F or W. D genes are given only for firm matches. The size of a clone is reported for some rows only, either as once, few or many, or as a class for expanded clones.

abundance	v_gene	j_gene	d_gene	CDR3aa	CDR3nt
NA	TRBV28	TRBJ2-7	TRBD2	CASSPQSAGAYEQYF	TGTGCCAGCAGTCCCCAGTCGGCGGGAGCTTACGAGCAGTACTTC
NA	TRBV6-5	TRBJ2-1	TRBD2	CASSRTSGSNEQFF	TGTGCCAGCAGTCGGACTAGCGGTTCCAATGAGCAGTTCTTC
NA	TRBV29-1	TRBJ2-7	NA	CSVEGGGGARYEQYF	TGCAGCGTTGAAGGGGGCGGAGGGGCCCGCTACGAGCAGTACTTC
NA	TRBV7-9	TRBJ1-5	NA	CASSLEAGTQPQHF	TGTGCCAGCAGCTTAGAAGCAGGAACTCAGCCCCAGCATTTT
NA	TRBV5-4	TRBJ2-3	NA	CASSGDLLGEQYF	TGTGCCAGCAGCGGGGACCTCTTAGGCGAGCAGTATTTT
NA	TRBV28	TRBJ1-2	NA	CASSSLYGYTF	TGTGCCAGCAGCTCCCTCTATGGCTACACCTTC
once	TRBV5-4	TRBJ2-2	NA	CAGSSDTGELFF	TGTGCCGGTTCCTCTGACACCGGGGAGCTGTTTTTT
few	TRBV9	TRBJ1-3	TRBD1	CASSVDTGVDTIYF	TGTGCCAGCAGCGTAGACACAGGGGTCGACACCATATATTTT
once	TRBV27	TRBJ2-3	NA	CASSFTRADTQYF	TGTGCCAGCAGTTTCACCAGGGCAGATACGCAGTATTTT
NA	TRBV2	TRBJ2-7	TRBD1	CASNFGTGGYEQYF	TGTGCCAGCAATTTTGGGACAGGGGGCTACGAGCAGTACTTC
NA	TRBV5-1	TRBJ2-7	TRBD1	CASSSGDRGYEQYF	TGCGCCAGCAGCAGTGGGGACAGGGGATACGAGCAGTACTTC
NA	TRBV28	TRBJ1-1	NA	CASSFSGVAEAFF	TGTGCCAGCAGTTTCTCAGGGGTCGCTGAAGCTTTCTTT
NA	TRBV7-8	TRBJ1-4	NA	CASSLVGGGPTNEKLFF	TGTGCCAGCAGCTTAGTAGGAGGGGGGCCAACTAATGAAAAACTGTTTTTT
NA	TRBV14	TRBJ2-1	NA	CASSQDGSRPSGVVF	TGTGCCAGCAGCCAAGACGGGTCTAGACCTTCGGGGGTAGTCTTC
NA	TRBV19	TRBJ1-5	NA	CASSIDRGSQPQHF	TGTGCCAGTAGTATAGACAGGGGTAGCCAGCCCCAGCATTTT
NA	TRBV11-2	TRBJ2-5	NA	CASSLATFQETQYF	TGTGCCAGCAGCTTGGCTACCTTCCAAGAGACCCAGTACTTC
NA	TRBV28	TRBJ2-3	NA	CASSLGFTDTQYF	TGTGCCAGCAGTTTAGGCTTCACAGATACGCAGTATTTT
NA	TRBV15	TRBJ1-3	TRBD1	CATSRVGGSGNTIYF	TGTGCCACCAGCAGAGTAGGGGGCTCGGGAAACACCATATATTTT
NA	TRBV28	TRBJ1-2	TRBD1	CASSRTGAYGYTF	TGTGCCAGCAGTCGGACAGGGGCCTATGGCTACACCTTC
NA	TRBV5-6	TRBJ2-7	NA	CASSLGGSGAFRYEQYF	TGTGCCAGCAGCTTGGGAGGTTCAGGGGCCTTCCGTTACGAGCAGTACTTC
NA	TRBV2	TRBJ2-5	NA	CASSIGRQETQYF	TGTGCCAGCAGTATTGGCAGACAAGAGACCCAGTACTTC
NA	TRBV6-6	TRBJ1-1	NA	CASSYGGVNTEAFF	TGTGCCAGCAGTTACGGTGGGGTGAACACTGAAGCTTTCTTT
NA	TRBV28	TRBJ1-4	NA	CASSPPGATNEKLFF	TGTGCCAGCAGTCCGCCCGGTGCAACTAATGAAAAACTGTTTTTT
NA	TRBV6-6	TRBJ2-2	NA	CASREHVPGDTGELFF	TGTGCCAGCAGGGAGCATGTACCTGGGGACACCGGGGAGCTGTTTTTT
few	TRBV28	TRBJ1-2	TRBD1	CASSSDRGNYGYTF	TGTGCCAGCAGTTCAGACAGGGGAAACTATGGCTACACCTTC
NA	TRBV5-1	TRBJ2-1	NA	CASSLAPGRAYNEQFF	TGCGCCAGCAGCTTGGCCCCCGGGAGAGCCTACAATGAGCAGTTCTTC
NA	TRBV7-9	TRBJ2-5	NA	CASSPPGGSTQETQYF	TGTGCCAGCAGTCCCCCCGGCGGCAGCACCCAAGAGACCCAGTACTTC
NA	TRBV28	TRBJ2-5	NA	CASSLWAGEQETQYF	TGTGCCAGCAGTTTATGGGCAGGGGAGCAAGAGACCCAGTACTTC
once	TRBV5-6	TRBJ1-5	TRBD1	CASSLGGTGLTTSNQPQHF	TGTGCCAGCAGCCTAGGCGGGACAGGGCTTACGACTAGCAATCAGCCCCAGCATTTT
NA	TRBV7-9	TRBJ2-7	NA	CASRSLVNEQYF	TGTGCCAGCAGATCCCTGGTTAACGAGCAGTACTTC
NA	TRBV5-1	TRBJ2-1	NA	CASRNPGTDSYNEQFF	TGCGCCAGCAGAAACCCCGGGACGGACTCCTACAATGAGCAGTTCTTC
NA	TRBV5-1	TRBJ2-1	TRBD1	CASSLIPTGQGGEQFF	TGCGCCAGCAGCTTGATCCCGACAGGGCAAGGCGGTGAGCAGTTCTTC
NA	TRBV18	TRBJ2-3	NA	CASSPQGFSTDTQYF	TGTGCCAGCTCACCCCAGGGATTTAGCACAGATACGCAGTATTTT
NA	TRBV6-4	TRBJ1-1	TRBD1	CASSRDRGNTEAFF	TGTGCCAGCAGTCGGGACAGGGGGAACACTGAAGCTTTCTTT
NA	TRBV4-2	TRBJ2-6	NA	CASSWGLSLSGANVLTF	TGTGCCAGCAGCTGGGGTCTCTCGCTCTCTGGGGCCAACGTCCTGACTTTC
NA	TRBV28	TRBJ2-7	NA	CASIRGSYEQYF	TGTGCCAGCATCAGGGGATCCTACGAGCAGTACTTC